A single TCR beta chain is shown here with its context. No antigen is known for it. The entry originates in a study of vaccination effects on CD4 cells after COVID-19. Data came from immunoSEQ multiplex PCR; TCRdb stores just in-frame clones and leaves some out. The data contain 65,000 to 80,000 clones, approximately 77% of them singletons. The V gene's germline CDR1 is LGHDT and CDR2 YNNKEL (reference sequence). The CDR3 is 15 residues long. V lost 1 base, J lost 5 bases, and 12 bases lay in between. Once cultured for around 11 days, the cells underwent separation to obtain CD4+ T cells. This TCR was recovered from a human donor who received a COVID-19 vaccine. The chain is built from TRBV3-1 (or the pseudogene TRBV3-2) and TRBJ1-5; a possible D gene is TRBD1 (5 bases). The material sequenced was CD4+ T cells from PBMCs cultured without peptide, taken before COVID-19 vaccination. This chain's CDR3 is CASSQGGSTYQPQHF. The CDR3 DNA reads TGTGCCAGCAGCCAAGGGGGCAGTACTTATCAGCCCCAGCATTTT.